This T cell receptor beta chain was retrieved from a study of T cells in Graves' hyperthyroidism and ophthalmopathy. Disease lasting under 3 months, a NOSPECS grade of at least 4, and a Clinical Activity Score of at least 3 were features of the ophthalmopathy patients. Diagnostic assessment was based on clinical symptoms, serum thyroxine and TRAb, thyroid ultrasound and orbital computed tomography. PBMCs stemmed from 10 ml fresh peripheral blood. RNA transcripts gave rise to amplified TCR beta CDR3 regions. First-round RT-PCR of the TCR CDR3 relied on the HTBI primer set. TCRdb analysed the multiplex PCR reads with MiXCR anew, one entry per CDR3 protein. The data contain a few hundred thousand distinct CDR3 sequences, approximately 23% of them singletons. The germline gives CDR1 SGHRS, CDR2 YFSETQ. The CDR3 sequence is 16 residues long. Between the trimmed V and J ends, which lost 2 bases and 2 bases, there was a span of 16 bases.

On this clonotype itself: As the CDR3 is not closed by the conserved phenylalanine or tryptophan, this likely results from a read error.

The rearrangement uses TRBV5-1 and TRBJ1-1; D is uncertain. Sequencing input: blood. The source of this sequence is a woman in her 70s with Graves' ophthalmopathy. The CDR3 protein is CASSFVRGTLNTEAFS. The DNA for the CDR3 is TGCGCCAGCAGCTTTGTTCGGGGAACCCTTAACACTGAAGCTTTCTCT.